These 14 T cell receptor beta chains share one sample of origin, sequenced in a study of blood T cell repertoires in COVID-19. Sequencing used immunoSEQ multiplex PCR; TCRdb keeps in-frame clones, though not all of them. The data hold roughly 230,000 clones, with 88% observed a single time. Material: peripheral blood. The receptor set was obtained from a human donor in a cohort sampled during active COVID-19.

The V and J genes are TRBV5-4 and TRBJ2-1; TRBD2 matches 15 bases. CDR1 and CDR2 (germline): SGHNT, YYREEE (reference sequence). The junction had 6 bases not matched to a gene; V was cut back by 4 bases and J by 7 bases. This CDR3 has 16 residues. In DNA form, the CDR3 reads TGTGCCAGCAGCCCTGGGGGGACTAGCGGGAGGAATGAGCAGTTCTTC. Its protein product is CASSPGGTSGRNEQFF.

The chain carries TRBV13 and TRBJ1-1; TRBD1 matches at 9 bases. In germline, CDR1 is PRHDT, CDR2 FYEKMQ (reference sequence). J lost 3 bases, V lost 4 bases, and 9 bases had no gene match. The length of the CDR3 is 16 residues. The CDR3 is CASSSGTGREYTEAFF. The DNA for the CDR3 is TGTGCCAGCAGCTCCGGGACAGGGAGGGAGTACACTGAAGCTTTCTTT.

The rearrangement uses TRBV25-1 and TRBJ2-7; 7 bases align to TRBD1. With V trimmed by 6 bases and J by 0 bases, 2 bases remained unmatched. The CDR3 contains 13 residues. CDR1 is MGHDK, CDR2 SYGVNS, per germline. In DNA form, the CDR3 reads TGTGCCAGCAGAGGGACAGCCTCCTACGAGCAGTACTTC. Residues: CASRGTASYEQYF.

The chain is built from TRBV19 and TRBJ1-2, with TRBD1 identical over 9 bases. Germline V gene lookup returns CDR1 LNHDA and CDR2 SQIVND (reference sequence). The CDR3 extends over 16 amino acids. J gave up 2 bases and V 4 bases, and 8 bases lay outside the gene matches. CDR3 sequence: CASSRGGQGRNYGYTF. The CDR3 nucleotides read TGTGCCAGTAGTAGAGGGGGACAGGGTAGGAACTATGGCTACACCTTC.

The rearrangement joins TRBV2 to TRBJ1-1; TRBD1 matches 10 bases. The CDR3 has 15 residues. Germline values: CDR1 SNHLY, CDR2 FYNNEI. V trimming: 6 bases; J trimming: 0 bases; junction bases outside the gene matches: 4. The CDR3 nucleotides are TGTGCCAGCAGCCGACAGGGGGCTGTGAACACTGAAGCTTTCTTT. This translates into CASSRQGAVNTEAFF.

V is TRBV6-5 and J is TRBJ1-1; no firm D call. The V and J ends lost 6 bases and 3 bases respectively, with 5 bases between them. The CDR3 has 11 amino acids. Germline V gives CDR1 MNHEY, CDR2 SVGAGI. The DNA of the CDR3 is TGTGCCAGCAGCCGGGACACTGAAGCTTTCTTT. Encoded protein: CASSRDTEAFF.

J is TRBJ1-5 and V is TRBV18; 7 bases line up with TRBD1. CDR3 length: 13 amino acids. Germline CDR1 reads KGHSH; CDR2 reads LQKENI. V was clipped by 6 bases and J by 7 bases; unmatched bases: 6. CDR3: CASSPDRSQPQHF. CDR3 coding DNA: TGTGCCAGCTCGCCGGACAGGTCCCAGCCCCAGCATTTT.

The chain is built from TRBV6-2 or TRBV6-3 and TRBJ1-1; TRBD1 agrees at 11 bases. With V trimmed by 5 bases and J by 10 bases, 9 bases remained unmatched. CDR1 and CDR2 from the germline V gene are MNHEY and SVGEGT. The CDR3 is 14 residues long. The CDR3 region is CASSTPDRGLGAFF. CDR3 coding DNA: TGTGCCAGCAGTACCCCGGACAGGGGGCTAGGAGCTTTCTTT.

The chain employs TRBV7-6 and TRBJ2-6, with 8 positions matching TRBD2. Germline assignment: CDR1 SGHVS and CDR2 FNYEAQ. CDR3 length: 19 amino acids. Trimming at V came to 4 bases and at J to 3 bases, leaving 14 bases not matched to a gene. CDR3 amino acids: CASSSYRGGGGFGANVLTF. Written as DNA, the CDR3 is TGTGCCAGCAGCTCTTATCGGGGGGGCGGGGGATTTGGGGCCAACGTCCTGACTTTC.

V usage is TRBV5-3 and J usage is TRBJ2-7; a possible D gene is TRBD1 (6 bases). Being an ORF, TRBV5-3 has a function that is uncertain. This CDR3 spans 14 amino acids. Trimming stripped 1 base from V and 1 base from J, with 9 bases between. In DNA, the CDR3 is TGTGCCAGAAGCTTGCAGGGGCGGTCCTACGAGCAGTACTTC. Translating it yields CARSLQGRSYEQYF.

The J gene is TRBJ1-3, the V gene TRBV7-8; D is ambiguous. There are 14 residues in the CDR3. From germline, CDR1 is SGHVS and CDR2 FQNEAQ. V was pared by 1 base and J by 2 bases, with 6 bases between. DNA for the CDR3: TGTGCCAGCAGCTTAGGAGTTACTGGAAACACCATATATTTT. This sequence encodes CASSLGVTGNTIYF. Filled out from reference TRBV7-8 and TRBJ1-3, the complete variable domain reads GAGVSQSPRYKVAKRGQDVALRCDPISGHVSLFWYQQALGQGPEFLTYFQNEAQLDKSGLPSDRFFAERPEGSVSTLKIQRTQQEDSAVYLCASSLGVTGNTIYFGEGSWLTVV.

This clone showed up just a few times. CDR3 sequence reads: CASSPSPAGNYGYTF. The CDR3 bases are TGTGCCAGCAGCCCATCTCCGGCAGGGAACTATGGCTACACCTTC. This chain connects TRBV11-2 to TRBJ1-2, with a weak D call TRBD1 (5 bases). With 5 bases removed from V and 2 bases from J, the gap between germline ends came to 15 bases. Germline-derived CDR1 and CDR2 are SGHAT and FQNNGV. The CDR3 sequence is 15 residues long.

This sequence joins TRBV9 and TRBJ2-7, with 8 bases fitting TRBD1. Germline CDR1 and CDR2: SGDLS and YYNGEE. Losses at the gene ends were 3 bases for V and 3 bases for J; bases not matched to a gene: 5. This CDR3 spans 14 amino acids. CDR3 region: CASSGQGTFYEQYF. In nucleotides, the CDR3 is TGTGCCAGCAGCGGACAGGGGACGTTCTACGAGCAGTACTTC.

The CDR3 here is CASRPAGLVTDTQYF. CDR3 sequence (DNA): TGTGCCAGTAGGCCCGCGGGACTCGTCACAGATACGCAGTATTTT. V and J are TRBV19 and TRBJ2-3, with D possibly being TRBD2 (6 bases). The germline V gene encodes CDR1 LNHDA and CDR2 SQIVND (reference sequence). The V and J ends lost 6 bases and 2 bases respectively, with 15 bases between them. The CDR3 is made up of 15 amino acids.